The clone carrying this T cell receptor beta chain came up a few times. The CDR3 is made up of 15 amino acids. Germline assignment: CDR1 SNHLY and CDR2 FYNNEI. V was clipped by 7 bases and J by 1 base, with 16 bases between them. These data belong to a study of quantifying T cell responses using KT2 cells. Study-wide context: cDNA was made from DNase-treated RNA using alpha and beta constant primers. A predetermined fluorescence threshold ended the second PCR, run as a qPCR.

The cDNA 3' end received a ligated oligonucleotide with a UMI. The first PCR ran 3 to 5 cycles with an equimolar RC1.1 and RC1.2 beta primer mix. Via MiXCR, TCRdb re-called the UMI-ligation and nested PCR reads, giving one row per CDR3 protein. The data hold some 34,000 distinct CDR3 sequences, with 10% observed a single time. This receptor was obtained from a human donor. The sequencing input was PBMCs spiked with cells of the T cell clone KT2. The V gene is TRBV2, the J gene TRBJ2-5, with D perhaps matching TRBD1 (6 bases). The CDR3 is CASNTGYGGQETQYF. CDR3 nucleotides: TGTGCCAGCAATACAGGGTATGGTGGCCAAGAGACCCAGTACTTC. The full variable domain, with the rest looked up from reference TRBV2 and TRBJ2-5, is EPEVTQTPSHQVTQMGQEVILRCVPISNHLYFYWYRQILGQKVEFLVSFYNNEISEKSEIFDDQFSVERPDGSNFTLKIRSTKLEDSAMYFCASNTGYGGQETQYFGPGTRLLVL.